These 14 T cell receptor beta chains were all obtained from the same sample, sequenced in a study of T cell changes during pregnancy in multiple sclerosis. TCRdb's table, derived via immunoSEQ multiplex PCR, lists solely in-frame clones and lacks some. The table includes 50,000 or so clones, 75% to 95% detected once. The material sequenced was CD4+ T cells from peripheral blood mononuclear cells, taken after pregnancy. Receptors were obtained from a female donor in good health, enrolled as a control in a pregnancy study.

J is TRBJ2-5 and V is TRBV11-3; 8 bases fit TRBD2. Germline trimming cut 1 base from V and 5 bases from J; bases unmatched to any gene: 6. The CDR3 is 15 residues long. Germline values: CDR1 SGHNT, CDR2 YENEEA. CDR3 DNA sequence: TGTGCCAGCAGCTTAGGTGTCGGGGGGGACGAGACCCAGTACTTC. Amino acids: CASSLGVGGDETQYF. The variable domain in full, with the rest retrieved from reference TRBV11-3 and TRBJ2-5, is EAGVVQSPRYKIIEKKQPVAFWCNPISGHNTLYWYLQNLGQGPELLIRYENEEAVDDSQLPKDRFSAERLKGVDSTLKIQPAELGDSAVYLCASSLGVGGDETQYFGPGTRLLVL.

The V and J genes are TRBV19 and TRBJ1-2; a weak D match, TRBD1 (6 bases). CDR1 and CDR2 from the germline V gene are LNHDA and SQIVND (reference sequence). V was pared by 2 bases and J by 0 bases, with 10 bases between. The CDR3 is made up of 15 amino acids. The CDR3 is CASSITAGANYGYTF. CDR3 sequence (DNA): TGTGCCAGTAGTATAACGGCAGGGGCTAACTATGGCTACACCTTC.

This clone was detected only a few times. This chain connects TRBV2 to TRBJ1-2; no clear D gene. V lost 7 bases to trimming and J lost 0 bases, with 9 bases between them. The CDR3 extends over 13 amino acids. Germline V gives CDR1 SNHLY, CDR2 FYNNEI. CDR3 in DNA: TGTGCCAGCACCCAGGTACCTAACTATGGCTACACCTTC. This translates into CASTQVPNYGYTF.

The V gene is TRBV7-3, the J gene TRBJ2-7; D perhaps matches TRBD2 (5 bases). Germline assignment: CDR1 SGHTA and CDR2 FQGTGA. Trimming pared 1 base from V and 2 bases from J, leaving 12 bases between. The CDR3 extends over 15 amino acids. The DNA for the CDR3 is TGTGCCAGCAGCTTAATGAGGGAAGTGGCCTACGAGCAGTACTTC. This sequence encodes CASSLMREVAYEQYF.

V and J are TRBV10-3 and TRBJ2-7; possible D gene TRBD2, 5 bases. Trimming pared 3 bases from V and 0 bases from J, leaving 9 bases between. Germline CDR1 and CDR2: ENHRY and SYGVKD. The CDR3 has 14 residues. The CDR3 reads CAISDFGDSYEQYF. DNA of the CDR3: TGTGCCATCAGTGACTTCGGGGACTCCTACGAGCAGTACTTC.

V is TRBV7-6 and J is TRBJ1-5; D may be TRBD1 (6 bases). The CDR3 has 17 amino acids. Germline CDR1 reads SGHVS; CDR2 reads FNYEAQ. The V end was cut by 5 bases, the J end by 0 bases, with 17 bases between. The CDR3 sequence is CASSPMSDRYSNQPQHF. The CDR3 coding sequence is TGTGCCAGCAGCCCGATGTCCGACAGGTATAGCAATCAGCCCCAGCATTTT.

The genes are TRBV18 and TRBJ2-7; D is unresolved. The germline CDR1 and CDR2 sequences are KGHSH and LQKENI. Trimming stripped 0 bases from V and 4 bases from J, with 10 bases between. CDR3 length: 14 residues. This CDR3 reads CASSPPIELYEQYF. CDR3 DNA: TGTGCCAGCTCACCACCGATCGAGTTGTACGAGCAGTACTTC.

This chain links TRBV7-3 with TRBJ2-7, with 8 bases fitting TRBD1. From germline, CDR1 is SGHTA and CDR2 FQGTGA. The length of the CDR3 is 19 residues. Germline trimming cut 2 bases from V and 2 bases from J; bases unmatched to any gene: 17. The CDR3 region is CASSLFASERTGPTYEQYF. DNA of the CDR3: TGTGCCAGCAGCTTATTCGCCTCCGAGCGGACAGGGCCCACCTACGAGCAGTACTTC.

This clone occurred once. This chain joins TRBV18 and TRBJ1-4, with D possibly TRBD1 on 5 matching bases. The CDR3 is 14 amino acids. The V gene lost 4 bases and the J gene lost 6 bases, with 12 bases spanning the gap. Germline CDR1 is KGHSH and CDR2 is LQKENI. The CDR3 is CASSLQASDEKLFF. DNA for the CDR3: TGTGCCAGCTCACTACAGGCCTCTGATGAAAAACTGTTTTTT. Full variable domain (outside the CDR3, taken from reference TRBV18 and TRBJ1-4): NAGVMQNPRHLVRRRGQEARLRCSPMKGHSHVYWYRQLPEEGLKFMVYLQKENIIDESGMPKERFSAEFPKEGPSILRIQQVVRGDSAAYFCASSLQASDEKLFFGSGTQLSVL.

This clone showed up just once. One end of the junction does not line up with germline, which may come from a read error. The CDR3 bases are TGTGCTAGCAGCTTAGCCGGGGGGGAAAATGAAAAACTGTTTTTT. This translates into CASSLAGGENEKLFF. This chain joins TRBV7-7 and TRBJ1-4, with D maybe TRBD1 (5 bases). This CDR3 spans 15 amino acids. Per the germline V gene, CDR1 is SSHAT and CDR2 is FNYEAQ (reference sequence).

The chain has TRBV20-1 and TRBJ2-5; D is undetermined. The closer fit of TRBJ2-7 to the DNA end suggests the J call may be wrong. CDR1 is DFQATT and CDR2 is SNEGSKA in the germline V gene (reference sequence). The CDR3 contains 11 residues. CDR3 in amino acids: CSARGAYEQYF. The CDR3 nucleotides read TGCAGTGCTAGAGGTGCCTACGAGCAGTACTTC.

V usage is TRBV5-1 and J usage is TRBJ1-1; unclear D gene. Trimming took off 5 bases at V and 2 bases at J, with 13 bases between the two ends. CDR3 length: 14 residues. CDR1 and CDR2 (germline): SGHRS, YFSETQ. The CDR3 sequence: CASSPGLLNTEAFF. CDR3 bases: TGCGCCAGCAGTCCCGGACTTCTAAACACTGAAGCTTTCTTT.

This chain links TRBV19 with TRBJ2-7; TRBD2 agrees at 11 bases. CDR1 and CDR2 (germline): LNHDA, SQIVND (reference sequence). The CDR3 extends over 15 amino acids. V lost 4 bases and J lost 2; bases outside the gene matches: 4. CDR3 nucleotide sequence: TGTGCCAGTAGTACGGCTAGCGGGGGGCCCTACGAGCAGTACTTC. Translated, it gives CASSTASGGPYEQYF.

The rearrangement links TRBV6-1 to TRBJ2-2; D is undetermined. Trimming left V 1 base short and J 13 bases short, with 16 bases between. The CDR3 runs 14 residues. The germline gives CDR1 MNHNS, CDR2 SASEGT. The CDR3 is CASSEEIRLRGLFF. CDR3 nucleotides: TGTGCCAGCAGTGAAGAAATACGACTGAGAGGGCTGTTTTTT.